This TCR beta chain is drawn from a study of T-cell reconstitution after alpha-beta-depleted transplantation in children. Preparation of the TCRbeta library involved a method that used unique molecular identifiers. Via MiXCR, TCRdb re-called the PCR reads, giving one row per CDR3 protein. The profile covers a few hundred thousand distinct CDR3 sequences, with approximately 23% appearing a single time and roughly 9.7% taken by the ten largest. Regarding the study as a whole: TCRbeta diversity was high at day 60 in some patients (a result of surviving recipient T cells and thymic progenitors). Alpha-beta T cells about two months after transplant reportedly derived from several hundred expanded graft clones.

The length of the CDR3 is 13 residues. Germline values: CDR1 MNHEY, CDR2 SVGAGI. Trimming left V 3 bases short and J 8 bases short, with 13 bases between. Turning to this clonotype: The antigen remains unidentified.

The sequences come from PBMCs, mostly from graft donor cells, collected 180 days after TCRalphabeta/CD19-depleted stem cell transplant. The TCR comes from a male patient younger than 18 who had a stem cell transplant for acute lymphoblastic leukemia, so the T cells may come from the graft donor. The V and J genes are TRBV6-5 and TRBJ1-2, with D possibly TRBD1 on 6 matching bases. CDR3: CASSYSGAGGYTF. Written as DNA, the CDR3 is TGTGCCAGCAGTTATTCGGGGGCAGGAGGCTACACCTTC.